This T cell receptor beta chain stems from a study of shared clonotypes between healthy human individuals. Turning to the study itself: Each donor's CD4 naive and CD4 memory cells filled three plates apiece, CD8 naive two, and CD8 memory one. Study-wide results and caveats: A handful of donors held about 5% of naive CD4 clonotypes in common. Larger estimated richness was generally seen in naive subsets than in memory subsets.

Germline CDR1 GTSNPN, CDR2 SVGIG (reference sequence). This CDR3 has 15 amino acids. V lost 0 bases and J 0 bases, leaving 8 bases between the germline ends. TCRdb's table, derived via immunoSEQ multiplex PCR, lists solely in-frame clones and lacks some. This sample has millions of clones, with 95% found just once. A note on this clone: The antigen is unknown.

This sequence was found in a man younger than 30 in good health. The chain links TRBV30 to TRBJ2-2; D is unresolved. Sequenced: naive CD4+ T cells sorted from blood. Subset denoted: CD45RA+ positively selected. The CDR3 nucleotides read TGTGCCTGGAGTGTAGGGAATTCGAACACCGGGGAGCTGTTTTTT. Its protein product is CAWSVGNSNTGELFF.